This TCR beta chain was documented in a study of cytomegalovirus exposure and HLA in healthy donors. In regard to this clone: Antigen unknown.

PCR involved 60 Vbeta and 13 Jbeta primers. Assay used: immunoSEQ multiplex PCR; TCRdb lists only in-frame clones, some missing. The table shows over 150,000 clones, with 71% occurring only once. With 0 bases clipped from V and 4 bases from J, the junction kept 5 bases outside the gene matches. CDR1 is MNHEY and CDR2 is SMNVEV in the germline V gene (reference sequence). This CDR3 spans 17 amino acids. General study findings and limits: A later analysis by the authors found several of the most significant clusters apparently linked to common viral pathogens. Roughly 170 TCR beta chains were listed as cytomegalovirus-associated. Some V segments, including TRBV6-2 and TRBV6-3, were excluded as indistinguishable. Later analysis demonstrated an association between a missense DCLRE1C variant and TCR beta V- and J-gene trimming.

The V and J genes are TRBV27 and TRBJ2-5; 13 bases are shared with TRBD2. The clonotype was recovered from a woman in her twenties or thirties in good health and CMV-seronegative. The sample taken for sequencing was PBMCs. CDR3 in amino acids: CASSLSPGLAGLETQYF. As DNA, the CDR3 is TGTGCCAGCAGTTTATCCCCGGGACTAGCGGGATTAGAGACCCAGTACTTC.